The next 15 T cell receptor beta chains were all read from a single sample in a study of T cells in Graves' hyperthyroidism and ophthalmopathy. RNA transcripts were the template for amplifying TCR beta CDR3 regions. During a first-round RT-PCR of the TCR CDR3, the HTBI primer set was used. Via MiXCR, TCRdb re-called the multiplex PCR reads, giving one row per CDR3 protein. The data hold hundreds of thousands of distinct CDR3 sequences, with just under 20% observed a single time. Sequencing was performed on blood. These receptor sequences come from a man in his forties or fifties with Graves' ophthalmopathy.

This clonotype has a count of ten or more. The chain combines TRBV20-1 with TRBJ2-1; the match to TRBD2 covers 7 bases. The CDR3 is 13 residues long. V shed 3 bases and J 5 bases; nucleotides not matched to a gene: 4. The germline V gene has CDR1 DFQATT and CDR2 SNEGSKA (reference sequence). CDR3 sequence reads: CSASGGIDNEQFF. In nucleotides, the CDR3 is TGCAGTGCTAGCGGGGGGATCGACAATGAGCAGTTCTTC.

This clonotype was observed many times. V and J are TRBV6-1 and TRBJ1-1, with D possibly being TRBD1 (5 bases). The V end lost 5 bases, the J end lost 1 base, and 14 bases lay between the germline ends. Germline loops: CDR1 MNHNS, CDR2 SASEGT. The CDR3 sequence is 15 residues long. The CDR3 spells CASSFGTASNTEAFF. The CDR3 DNA reads TGTGCCAGCAGTTTCGGGACGGCTTCGAACACTGAAGCTTTCTTT.

This clonotype has more than one count but fewer than ten. The rearrangement joins TRBV13 to TRBJ2-7; D ambiguous. Germline V gene lookup returns CDR1 PRHDT and CDR2 FYEKMQ (reference sequence). The CDR3 consists of 14 residues. Trimming removed 4 bases at V and 4 bases at J, with 14 bases between. The CDR3 region is CASSSLGVDYEQYF. The CDR3 bases are TGTGCCAGCAGCTCGCTTGGGGTTGATTACGAGCAGTACTTC.

As DNA, the CDR3 is TGTGCCAGCAGGGGGGGACTAATGAGCACAGATACGCAGTATTTT. As protein: CASRGGLMSTDTQYF. The V gene is TRBV2, the J gene TRBJ2-3; 7 bases map to TRBD2. There are 15 residues in the CDR3. Germline values: CDR1 SNHLY, CDR2 FYNNEI. J was trimmed by 0 bases and V by 6 bases; bases with no gene match: 6.

A remark on this clonotype: It may be a read error: a sequence one base away is much more abundant. Because it lacks the conserved phenylalanine or tryptophan at the end, this CDR3 is likely a read error. V gene TRBV12-3 or TRBV12-4 combines with J gene TRBJ2-7, with 9 nucleotides matching TRBD2. The CDR3 loop spans 17 amino acids. The V segment lost 6 bases and the J segment 2 bases; nucleotides outside the gene matches: 14. DNA of the CDR3: TGTGCCAGCAGCCGCCCGAACAGCGGGGGGTACACCTACGAGCAGTACCTC. It yields the protein CASSRPNSGGYTYEQYL.

In its sample, this clonotype was seen many times. Here the CDR3 DNA reads TGTGCCAGTGTAACTAGCGGGCTGGCCTACGAGCAGTACTTC. It encodes CASVTSGLAYEQYF. This sequence joins TRBV28 and TRBJ2-7, with 9 bases fitting TRBD2. The CDR3 is 14 amino acids. CDR1 and CDR2 from the germline V gene are MDHEN and SYDVKM. Trimming cost V 9 bases and J 2 bases; bases outside gene matches: 8. Based on the CDR3 plus reference TRBV28 and TRBJ2-7, the full variable domain is DVKVTQSSRYLVKRTGEKVFLECVQDMDHENMFWYRQDPGLGLRLIYFSYDVKMKEKGDIPEGYSVSREKKERFSLILESASTNQTSMYLCASVTSGLAYEQYFGPGTRLTVT.

Regarding this clonotype: A clone one base away is much larger, so this may be a read error. The rearrangement links TRBV7-9 to TRBJ2-1; D perhaps matches TRBD1 (6 bases). The CDR3 runs 13 residues. Germline CDR1 SEHNR, CDR2 FQNEAQ (reference sequence). V was cut by 5 bases and J by 10 bases, with 15 bases left in between. The DNA for the CDR3 is TGTGCCAGCAGCCCTTTCGACAGGTACGAGCAGTTCTTC. This gives the protein CASSPFDRYEQFF.

J is TRBJ1-1 and V is TRBV25-1; 9 nucleotides line up with TRBD1. CDR1 MGHDK and CDR2 SYGVNS come from the germline V gene. CDR3 length: 11 residues. Trimming cost V 3 bases and J 10 bases; bases outside gene matches: 0. This CDR3 is CASSEGQGAFF. CDR3 DNA: TGTGCCAGCAGTGAGGGACAGGGAGCTTTCTTT.

Here the CDR3 reads CSAGVTGGEITGYTF. CDR3 bases: TGCAGTGCTGGGGTCACGGGTGGAGAAATCACTGGCTACACCTTC. The chain links TRBV20-1 to TRBJ1-2, with D unresolved. The CDR3 is 15 residues long. Germline V lookup: CDR1 DFQATT, CDR2 SNEGSKA (reference sequence). Deletions cut 5 bases from V and 7 bases from J, with 23 bases between.

This clonotype showed up many times. The chain joins TRBV12-3 or TRBV12-4 to TRBJ2-1; possibly TRBD2 for D (6 bases). V was shortened by 6 bases and J by 3 bases, with 12 bases between the two germline ends. This CDR3 contains 14 residues. CDR3 DNA: TGTGCCAGCAGCTTGGCCGGGAGCTACAATGAGCAGTTCTTC. Residues: CASSLAGSYNEQFF.

For this clonotype: A much larger clone is a single base away; this may be a read error. The chain is built from TRBV20-1 and TRBJ2-7; the D gene could be TRBD1 or TRBD2 (5 bases each). Germline assignment: CDR1 DFQATT and CDR2 SNEGSKA (reference sequence). V lost 6 bases and J 6 bases, leaving 18 bases between the germline ends. This CDR3 region has 13 residues. The CDR3 region has the DNA TGCAGTGCCAACCGGGACGCCAACTGCGAGCAGTACTTC. Encoded protein: CSANRDANCEQYF.

This clonotype occurred many times. The chain combines TRBV11-2 with TRBJ1-1; D not certain. Trimming took off 1 base at V and 1 base at J, with 7 bases between the two ends. This CDR3 has 14 amino acids. Germline V gene lookup returns CDR1 SGHAT and CDR2 FQNNGV. This chain's CDR3 is CASSLVGTNTEAFF. CDR3 coding DNA: TGTGCCAGCAGCTTAGTAGGCACGAACACTGAAGCTTTCTTT.

In this sample, this clonotype turned up many times. The V call is TRBV5-1, the J call TRBJ1-4; D may be TRBD1 (5 bases). CDR3 length: 16 residues. V lost 1 base to trimming and J lost 7 bases, with 17 bases between them. The V gene's germline CDR1 is SGHRS and CDR2 YFSETQ. The DNA for the CDR3 is TGCGCCAGCAGCTTGTCCGGACATTCGTCCCTTGAAAAACTGTTTTTT. This sequence encodes CASSLSGHSSLEKLFF.

This clonotype was picked up a small number of times. The chain combines TRBV6-1 with TRBJ1-3, with unresolved D. Trimming stripped 6 bases from V and 6 bases from J, with 6 bases between. Germline lookup yields CDR1 MNHNS and CDR2 SASEGT. CDR3 length: 11 residues. The CDR3 bases are TGTGCCAGCAGGGCGCAAAACACCATATATTTT. Amino acids: CASRAQNTIYF.

This clonotype was counted between two and nine times. The chain combines TRBV20-1 with TRBJ1-5; D might be TRBD1 (5 bases). Germline values: CDR1 DFQATT, CDR2 SNEGSKA (reference sequence). V lost 0 bases, J lost 5 bases, and 17 bases lay in between. The CDR3 runs 16 residues. CDR3 nucleotide sequence: TGCAGTGCTAGAGATGGGAGGGGAGTTGCTGATCAGCCCCAGCATTTT. It codes for CSARDGRGVADQPQHF.